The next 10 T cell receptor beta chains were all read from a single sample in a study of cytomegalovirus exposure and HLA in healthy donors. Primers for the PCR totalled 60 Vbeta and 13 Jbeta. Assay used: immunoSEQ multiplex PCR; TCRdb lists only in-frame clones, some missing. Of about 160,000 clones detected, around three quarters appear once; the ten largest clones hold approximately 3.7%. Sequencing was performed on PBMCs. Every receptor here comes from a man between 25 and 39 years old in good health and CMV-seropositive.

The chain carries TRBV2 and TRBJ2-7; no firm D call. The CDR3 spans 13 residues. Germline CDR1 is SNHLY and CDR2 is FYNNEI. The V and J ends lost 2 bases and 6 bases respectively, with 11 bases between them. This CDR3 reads CASSELAPGEQYF. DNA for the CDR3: TGTGCCAGCAGTGAATTGGCGCCGGGCGAGCAGTACTTC. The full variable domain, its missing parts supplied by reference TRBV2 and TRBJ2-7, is EPEVTQTPSHQVTQMGQEVILRCVPISNHLYFYWYRQILGQKVEFLVSFYNNEISEKSEIFDDQFSVERPDGSNFTLKIRSTKLEDSAMYFCASSELAPGEQYFGPGTRLTVT.

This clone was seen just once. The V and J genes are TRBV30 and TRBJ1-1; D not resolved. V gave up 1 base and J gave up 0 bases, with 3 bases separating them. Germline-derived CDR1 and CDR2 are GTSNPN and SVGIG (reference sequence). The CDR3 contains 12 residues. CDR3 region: CAWSAMNTEAFF. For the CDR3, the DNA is TGTGCCTGGAGTGCTATGAACACTGAAGCTTTCTTT.

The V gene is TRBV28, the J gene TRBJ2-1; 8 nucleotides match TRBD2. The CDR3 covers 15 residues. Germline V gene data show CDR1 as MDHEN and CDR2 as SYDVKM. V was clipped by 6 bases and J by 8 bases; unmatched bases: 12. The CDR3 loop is CASSSPGGAVYEQFF. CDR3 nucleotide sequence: TGTGCCAGCAGCTCCCCGGGGGGGGCCGTCTATGAGCAGTTCTTC.

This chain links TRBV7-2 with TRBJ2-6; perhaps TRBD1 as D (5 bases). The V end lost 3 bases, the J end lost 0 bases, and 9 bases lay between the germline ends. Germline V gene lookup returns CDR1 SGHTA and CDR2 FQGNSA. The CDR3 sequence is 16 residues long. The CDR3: CASSLGQPSGANVLTF. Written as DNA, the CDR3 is TGTGCCAGCAGCTTGGGGCAACCCTCTGGGGCCAACGTCCTGACTTTC.

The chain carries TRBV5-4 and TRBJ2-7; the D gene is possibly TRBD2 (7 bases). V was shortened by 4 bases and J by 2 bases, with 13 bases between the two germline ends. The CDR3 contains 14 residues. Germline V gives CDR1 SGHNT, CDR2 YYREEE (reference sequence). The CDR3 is CASSSGTFPYEQYF. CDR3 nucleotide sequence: TGTGCCAGCAGCAGCGGGACATTCCCCTACGAGCAGTACTTC. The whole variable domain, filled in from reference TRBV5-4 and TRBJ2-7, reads ETGVTQSPTHLIKTRGQQVTLRCSSQSGHNTVSWYQQALGQGPQFIFQYYREEENGRGNFPPRFSGLQFPNYSSELNVNALELDDSALYLCASSSGTFPYEQYFGPGTRLTVT.

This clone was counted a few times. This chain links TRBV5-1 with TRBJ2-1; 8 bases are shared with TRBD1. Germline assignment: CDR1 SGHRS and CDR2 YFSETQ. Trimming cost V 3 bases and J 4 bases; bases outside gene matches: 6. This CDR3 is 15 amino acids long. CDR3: CASSSGQGPYNEQFF. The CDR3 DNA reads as TGCGCCAGCAGCTCAGGACAGGGCCCGTACAATGAGCAGTTCTTC.

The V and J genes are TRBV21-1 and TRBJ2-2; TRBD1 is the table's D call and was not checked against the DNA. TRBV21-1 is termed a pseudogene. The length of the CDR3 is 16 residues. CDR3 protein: CASSKAGDRAIGELFF. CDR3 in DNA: TGTGCCAGCAGCAAAGCCGGAGACAGGGCGATCGGGGAGCTGTTTTTT.

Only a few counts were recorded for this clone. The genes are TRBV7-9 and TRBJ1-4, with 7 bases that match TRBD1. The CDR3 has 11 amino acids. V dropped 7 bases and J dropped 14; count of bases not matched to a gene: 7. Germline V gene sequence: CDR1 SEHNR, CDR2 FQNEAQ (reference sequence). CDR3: CASTSGGYLFF. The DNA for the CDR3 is TGTGCCAGCACTTCAGGGGGGTATCTGTTTTTT.

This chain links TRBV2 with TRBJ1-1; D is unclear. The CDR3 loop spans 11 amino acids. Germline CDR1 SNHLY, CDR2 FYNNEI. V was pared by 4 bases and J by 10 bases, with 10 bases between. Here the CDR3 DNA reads TGTGCCAGCAGTGTGGAGGTCGCAGCTTTCTTT. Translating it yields CASSVEVAAFF.

The CDR3 DNA follows: TGTGCCAGCAGCTTAGCTGCGGGGGGGCCCTCGGGGTCCGGGGAGCTGTTTTTT. As protein: CASSLAAGGPSGSGELFF. The chain recombines TRBV7-6 with TRBJ2-2; 9 bases fit TRBD2. Germline V lookup: CDR1 SGHVS, CDR2 FNYEAQ. The V gene end was trimmed by 0 bases and the J gene end by 6 bases; junction bases not matched to a gene: 11. CDR3 size: 18 residues. Supplemented by reference TRBV7-6 and TRBJ2-2, the full variable domain reads GAGVSQSPRYKVTKRGQDVALRCDPISGHVSLYWYRQALGQGPEFLTYFNYEAQQDKSGLPNDRFSAERPEGSISTLTIQRTEQRDSAMYRCASSLAAGGPSGSGELFFGEGSRLTVL.